Below are 12 T cell receptor beta chains sequenced from a single sample in a study of T-cell memory formation after mild COVID-19. Via MiXCR, TCRdb re-called the 5' RACE reads, giving one row per CDR3 protein. The sample shows 200,000 to 250,000 distinct CDR3 sequences, over 8.5% of them seen only once. Sequences were obtained from PBMCs or a T cell subset sorted from them (not recorded which). These receptors all come from a man younger than 30 who had mild COVID-19 (a few samples of this study predate the infection). Cell type and time point are not known.

This clonotype occurred many times. This chain links TRBV7-8 with TRBJ2-3, with TRBD1 identical over 7 bases. Looked up from germline, CDR1 is SGHVS and CDR2 is FQNEAQ. The CDR3 is 15 residues long. V lost 5 bases and J lost 2; bases outside the gene matches: 7. Written as DNA, the CDR3 is TGTGCCAGCAGCCCTAGACAGGGTGTCACAGATACGCAGTATTTT. It yields the protein CASSPRQGVTDTQYF. Full variable domain (outside the CDR3, taken from reference TRBV7-8 and TRBJ2-3): GAGVSQSPRYKVAKRGQDVALRCDPISGHVSLFWYQQALGQGPEFLTYFQNEAQLDKSGLPSDRFFAERPEGSVSTLKIQRTQQEDSAVYLCASSPRQGVTDTQYFGPGTRLTVL.

This clonotype was seen a few times. V is TRBV4-1 and J is TRBJ2-1; tentative D call: TRBD1 (5 bases). The CDR3 has 12 amino acids. Germline V gene sequence: CDR1 MGHRA, CDR2 YSYEKL. V was clipped by 1 base and J by 9 bases, with 7 bases between them. DNA for the CDR3: TGCGCCAGCAGCCAAGCTAGGGGTGAGCAGTTCTTC. Translated, it gives CASSQARGEQFF.

The CDR3 reads CASSWGAGYEQYF. As DNA, the CDR3 is TGTGCCAGCAGTTGGGGGGCCGGCTACGAGCAGTACTTC. The chain is built from TRBV12-3 or TRBV12-4 and TRBJ2-7, with D possibly being TRBD1 or TRBD2 (6 bases each). CDR3 length: 13 amino acids. Deletions cut 4 bases from V and 3 bases from J, with 10 bases between.

This clonotype appeared many times. In DNA, the CDR3 is TGCGCCAGCAGCGCACGGACAGAAGGTACAGATACGCAGTATTTT. This sequence encodes CASSARTEGTDTQYF. The chain combines TRBV5-1 with TRBJ2-3, with a possible D match to TRBD1 (6 bases). CDR1 SGHRS and CDR2 YFSETQ come from the germline V gene. The CDR3 consists of 15 residues. The ends were cut back, 4 bases at V and 3 bases at J, with 15 bases in the middle.

The sample holds a few counts of this clonotype. V usage is TRBV10-3 and J usage is TRBJ2-1, with 9 bases aligning to TRBD1. The CDR3 extends over 13 amino acids. The germline CDR1 and CDR2 sequences are ENHRY and SYGVKD. With V trimmed by 7 bases and J by 7 bases, 5 bases remained unmatched. The CDR3 DNA follows: TGTGCCATCACTAACGGACAGGGGAATGAGCAGTTCTTC. This translates into CAITNGQGNEQFF.

V and J are TRBV7-7 and TRBJ2-7; 10 bases align to TRBD1. The germline gives CDR1 SSHAT, CDR2 FNYEAQ (reference sequence). This CDR3 comprises 15 residues. V trimming: 5 bases; J trimming: 9 bases; junction bases outside the gene matches: 13. CDR3 protein: CASSPGTGATASQYF. CDR3 coding DNA: TGTGCCAGCAGCCCGGGGACAGGGGCCACGGCCTCGCAGTACTTC.

This clonotype was observed a handful of times. The J gene is TRBJ2-5, the V gene TRBV6-5; maybe TRBD1 (5 bases). The V and J ends lost 1 base and 5 bases respectively, with 14 bases between them. This CDR3 comprises 15 residues. Germline V lookup: CDR1 MNHEY, CDR2 SVGAGI. The DNA for the CDR3 is TGTGCCAGCAGTTACTACAGGCAGGGATGGGAGACCCAGTACTTC. Its translation is CASSYYRQGWETQYF.

CDR3 bases: TGCGCCAGCAGCCGACAGGGGGGACCTACTGGCTATGGCTACACCTTC. This encodes CASSRQGGPTGYGYTF. This chain uses TRBV4-3 with TRBJ1-2, with 9 bases identical to TRBD1. There are 16 residues in the CDR3. V lost 4 bases to trimming and J lost 4 bases; unmatched junction nucleotides: 10. The germline CDR1 and CDR2 sequences are LGHNA and YSLEER.

Many counts were recorded for this clonotype. The J gene is TRBJ2-4, the V gene TRBV6-6, with D unresolved. Looked up from germline, CDR1 is MNHNY and CDR2 is SVGAGI (reference sequence). This CDR3 region has 14 residues. V dropped 5 bases and J dropped 8 bases, with 16 bases sitting between them. DNA for the CDR3: TGTGCCAGCAGTAGCCCCTGGCCCTGGGACATTCAGTACTTC. The encoded protein is CASSSPWPWDIQYF.

This clonotype was detected a few times. V is TRBV7-9 and J is TRBJ2-2; D is uncertain. Germline CDR1 and CDR2: SEHNR and FQNEAQ (reference sequence). CDR3 length equals 15 residues. Between the trimmed V and J ends, which lost 1 base and 0 bases, there was a span of 6 bases. For the CDR3, the DNA is TGTGCCAGCAGCTTAGGTTCGGCGAACACCGGGGAGCTGTTTTTT. As protein: CASSLGSANTGELFF.

This clonotype was picked up a small number of times. The chain carries TRBV27 and TRBJ2-1; D is unresolved. V lost 4 bases and J lost 4, with 14 bases in between. This CDR3 has 15 amino acids. The germline gives CDR1 MNHEY, CDR2 SMNVEV (reference sequence). CDR3 residues: CASSSPDEQYNEQFF. The CDR3 coding sequence is TGTGCCAGCAGTTCACCGGACGAACAGTACAATGAGCAGTTCTTC.

At least ten counts were recorded for this clonotype. V and J are TRBV7-6 and TRBJ1-4; D uncertain. From germline, CDR1 is SGHVS and CDR2 FNYEAQ. Trimming stripped 3 bases from V and 0 bases from J, with 5 bases between. The CDR3 extends over 14 amino acids. In nucleotides, the CDR3 is TGTGCCAGCAGCTTTCGAGCAACTAATGAAAAACTGTTTTTT. Amino acids: CASSFRATNEKLFF.